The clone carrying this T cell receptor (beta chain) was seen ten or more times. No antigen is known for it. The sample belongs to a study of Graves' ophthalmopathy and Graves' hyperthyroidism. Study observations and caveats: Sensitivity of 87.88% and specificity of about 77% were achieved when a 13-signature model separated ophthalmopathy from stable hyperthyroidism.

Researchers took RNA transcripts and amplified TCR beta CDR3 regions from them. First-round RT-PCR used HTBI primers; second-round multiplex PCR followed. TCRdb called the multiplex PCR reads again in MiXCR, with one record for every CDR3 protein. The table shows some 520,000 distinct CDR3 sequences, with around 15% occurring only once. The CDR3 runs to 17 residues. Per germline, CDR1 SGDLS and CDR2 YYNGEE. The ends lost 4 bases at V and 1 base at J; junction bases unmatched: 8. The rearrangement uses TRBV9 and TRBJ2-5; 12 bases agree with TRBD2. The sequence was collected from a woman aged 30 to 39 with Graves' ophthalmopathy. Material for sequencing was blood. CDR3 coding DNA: TGTGCCAGCAGCATCGGACTAGCGGGACGCCTCCAAGAGACCCAGTACTTC. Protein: CASSIGLAGRLQETQYF.